The clone carrying this TCR beta chain occurred many times. Its antigen is as yet unknown. This record belongs to a study of naive and memory T cell subsets. Study-wide results and caveats: A few larger clonotypes appeared in naive repertoires, especially CD8, possibly memory cells re-expressing CD45RA.

The germline CDR1 and CDR2 sequences are SGHKS and YYEKEE (reference sequence). This CDR3 comprises 16 residues. Trimming pared 4 bases from V and 1 base from J, leaving 18 bases between. Separate alpha and beta amplification began at the second PCR step. An equimolar mix of two oligonucleotides served as the beta constant-region primer for TRBC1 and TRBC2. Ligated cDNA was amplified by four rounds of PCR with nested alpha and beta constant-region primers and SP2. An oligonucleotide with the SP2 primer and a 12-nucleotide UMI was ligated to the cDNA 3' end. A single record per CDR3 protein comes from TCRdb applying MiXCR to the UMI-ligation and nested PCR reads. The sample has approximately 140,000 distinct CDR3 sequences, roughly 22% seen once.

The sample taken for sequencing was naive CD4+ T cells from blood. The clonotype was recovered from a human donor in good health. This chain joins TRBV5-5 and TRBJ2-7, with unresolved D. The CDR3 loop reads CASSLRQAVGSYEQYF. In DNA form, the CDR3 reads TGTGCCAGCAGCCTTCGGCAGGCAGTCGGTTCCTACGAGCAGTACTTC. Combining the CDR3 with reference TRBV5-5 and TRBJ2-7 gives the whole variable domain DAGVTQSPTHLIKTRGQQVTLRCSPISGHKSVSWYQQVLGQGPQFIFQYYEKEERGRGNFPDRFSARQFPNYSSELNVNALLLGDSALYLCASSLRQAVGSYEQYFGPGTRLTVT.